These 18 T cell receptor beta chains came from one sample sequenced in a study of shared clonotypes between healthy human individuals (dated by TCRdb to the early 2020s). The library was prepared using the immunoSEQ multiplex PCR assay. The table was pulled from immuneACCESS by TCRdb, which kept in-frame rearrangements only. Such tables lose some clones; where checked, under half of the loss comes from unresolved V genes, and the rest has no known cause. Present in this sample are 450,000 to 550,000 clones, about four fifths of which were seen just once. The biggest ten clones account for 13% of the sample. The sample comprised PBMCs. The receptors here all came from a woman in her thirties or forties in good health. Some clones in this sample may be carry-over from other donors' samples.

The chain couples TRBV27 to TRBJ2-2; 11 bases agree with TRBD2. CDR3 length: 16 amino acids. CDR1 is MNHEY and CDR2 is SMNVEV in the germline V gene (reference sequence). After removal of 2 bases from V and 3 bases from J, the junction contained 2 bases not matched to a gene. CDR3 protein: CASSLIAGGHTGELFF. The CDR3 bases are TGTGCCAGCAGTTTAATAGCGGGAGGGCACACCGGGGAGCTGTTTTTT.

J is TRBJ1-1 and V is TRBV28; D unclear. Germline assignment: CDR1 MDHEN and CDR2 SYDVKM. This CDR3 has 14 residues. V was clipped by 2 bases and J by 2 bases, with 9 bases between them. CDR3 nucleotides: TGTGCCAGCAGTTTAACCCGACCAAACACTGAAGCTTTCTTT. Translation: CASSLTRPNTEAFF.

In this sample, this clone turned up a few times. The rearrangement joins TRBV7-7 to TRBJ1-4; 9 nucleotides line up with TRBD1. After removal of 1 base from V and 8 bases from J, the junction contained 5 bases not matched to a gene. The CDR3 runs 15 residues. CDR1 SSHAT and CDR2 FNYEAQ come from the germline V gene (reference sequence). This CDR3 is CASSLGTGAGEKLFF. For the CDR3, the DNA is TGTGCCAGCAGCTTAGGGACAGGGGCAGGAGAAAAACTGTTTTTT.

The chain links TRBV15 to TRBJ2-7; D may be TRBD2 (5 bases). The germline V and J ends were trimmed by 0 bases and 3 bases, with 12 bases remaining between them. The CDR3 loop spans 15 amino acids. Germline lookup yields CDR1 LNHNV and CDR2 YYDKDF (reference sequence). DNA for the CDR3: TGTGCCACCAGCAGAGATGGAGTAGGAGGCTACGAGCAGTACTTC. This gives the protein CATSRDGVGGYEQYF.

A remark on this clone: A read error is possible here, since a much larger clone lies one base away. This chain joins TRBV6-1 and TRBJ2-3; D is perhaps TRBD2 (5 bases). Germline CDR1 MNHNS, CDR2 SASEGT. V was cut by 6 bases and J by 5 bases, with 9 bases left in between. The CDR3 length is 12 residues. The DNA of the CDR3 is TGTGCCAGCAGCATTGAGGGAGATACGCAGTATTTT. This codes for CASSIEGDTQYF.

Written as DNA, the CDR3 is TGTGCCTGGAGTGTTCCCAGGGCCAGGGGGGATACGCAGTATTTT. Translated, it gives CAWSVPRARGDTQYF. The chain joins TRBV30 to TRBJ2-3, with 7 nucleotides matching TRBD1. Per germline, CDR1 GTSNPN and CDR2 SVGIG (reference sequence). CDR3 length: 15 residues. J gave up 6 bases and V 0 bases, and 9 bases lay outside the gene matches.

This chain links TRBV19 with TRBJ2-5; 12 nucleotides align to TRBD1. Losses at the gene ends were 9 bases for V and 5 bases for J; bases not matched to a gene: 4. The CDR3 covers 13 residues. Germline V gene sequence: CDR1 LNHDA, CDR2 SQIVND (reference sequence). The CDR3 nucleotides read TGTGCCAGCCGGGACAGGGGGCAGGAGACCCAGTACTTC. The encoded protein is CASRDRGQETQYF.

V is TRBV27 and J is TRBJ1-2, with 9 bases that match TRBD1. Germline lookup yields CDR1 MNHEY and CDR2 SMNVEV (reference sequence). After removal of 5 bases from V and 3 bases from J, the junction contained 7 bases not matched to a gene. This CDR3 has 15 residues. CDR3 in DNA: TGTGCCAGCAGTGTAGGGACAGGGAAAGACTATGGCTACACCTTC. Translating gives CASSVGTGKDYGYTF.

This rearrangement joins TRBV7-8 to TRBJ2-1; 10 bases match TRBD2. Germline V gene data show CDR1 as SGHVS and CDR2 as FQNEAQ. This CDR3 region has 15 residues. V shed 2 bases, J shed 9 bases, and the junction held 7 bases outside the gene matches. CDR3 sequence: CASSLFASGSREQFF. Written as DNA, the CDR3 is TGTGCCAGCAGCTTATTCGCTAGCGGGAGCCGTGAGCAGTTCTTC.

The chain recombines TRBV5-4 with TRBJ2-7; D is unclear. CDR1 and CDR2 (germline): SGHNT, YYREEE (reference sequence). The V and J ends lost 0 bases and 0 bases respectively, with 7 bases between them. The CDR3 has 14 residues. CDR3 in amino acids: CASSLELSSYEQYF. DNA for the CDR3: TGTGCCAGCAGCTTGGAGCTTAGCTCCTACGAGCAGTACTTC.

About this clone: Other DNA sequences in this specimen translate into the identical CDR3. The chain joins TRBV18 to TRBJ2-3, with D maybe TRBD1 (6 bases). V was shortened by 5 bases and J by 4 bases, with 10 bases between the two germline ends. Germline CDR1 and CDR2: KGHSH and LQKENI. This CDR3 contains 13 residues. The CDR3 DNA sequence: TGTGCCAGCTCAACAGGGTTTGCAGATACGCAGTATTTT. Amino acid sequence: CASSTGFADTQYF.

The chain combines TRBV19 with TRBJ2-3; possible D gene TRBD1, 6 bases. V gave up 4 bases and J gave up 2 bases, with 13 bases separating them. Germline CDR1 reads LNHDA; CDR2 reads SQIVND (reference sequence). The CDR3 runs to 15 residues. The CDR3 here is CASSRAQGFTDTQYF. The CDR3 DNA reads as TGTGCCAGTAGTAGGGCACAGGGATTCACAGATACGCAGTATTTT.

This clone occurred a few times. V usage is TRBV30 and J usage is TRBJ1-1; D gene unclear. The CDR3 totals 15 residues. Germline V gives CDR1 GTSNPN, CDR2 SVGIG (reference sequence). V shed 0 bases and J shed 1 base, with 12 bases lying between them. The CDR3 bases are TGTGCCTGGAGTGTCCCACATCGGGGGAACACTGAAGCTTTCTTT. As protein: CAWSVPHRGNTEAFF. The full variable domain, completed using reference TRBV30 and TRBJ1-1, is SQTIHQWPATLVQPVGSPLSLECTVEGTSNPNLYWYRQAAGRGLQLLFYSVGIGQISSEVPQNLSASRPQDRQFILSSKKLLLSDSGFYLCAWSVPHRGNTEAFFGQGTRLTVV.

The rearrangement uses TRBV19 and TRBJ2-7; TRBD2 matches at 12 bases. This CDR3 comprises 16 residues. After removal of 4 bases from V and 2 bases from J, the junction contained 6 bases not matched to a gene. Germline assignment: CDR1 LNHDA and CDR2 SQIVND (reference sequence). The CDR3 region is CASSNPRTSGTYEQYF. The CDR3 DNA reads TGTGCCAGTAGTAACCCTCGGACTAGCGGGACCTACGAGCAGTACTTC.

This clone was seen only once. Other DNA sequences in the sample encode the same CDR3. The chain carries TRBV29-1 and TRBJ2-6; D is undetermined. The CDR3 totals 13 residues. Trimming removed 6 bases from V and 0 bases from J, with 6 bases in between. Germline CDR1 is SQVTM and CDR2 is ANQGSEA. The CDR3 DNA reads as TGCAGCGTCGGCAGCTCTGGGGCCAACGTCCTGACTTTC. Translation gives CSVGSSGANVLTF.

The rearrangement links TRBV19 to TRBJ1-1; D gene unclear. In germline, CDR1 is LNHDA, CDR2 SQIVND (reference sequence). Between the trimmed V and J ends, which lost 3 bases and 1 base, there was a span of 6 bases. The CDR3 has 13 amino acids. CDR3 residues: CASSMSRNTEAFF. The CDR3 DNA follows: TGTGCCAGTAGTATGTCCAGGAACACTGAAGCTTTCTTT. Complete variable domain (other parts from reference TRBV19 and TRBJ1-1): DGGITQSPKYLFRKEGQNVTLSCEQNLNHDAMYWYRQDPGQGLRLIYYSQIVNDFQKGDIAEGYSVSREKKESFPLTVTSAQKNPTAFYLCASSMSRNTEAFFGQGTRLTVV.

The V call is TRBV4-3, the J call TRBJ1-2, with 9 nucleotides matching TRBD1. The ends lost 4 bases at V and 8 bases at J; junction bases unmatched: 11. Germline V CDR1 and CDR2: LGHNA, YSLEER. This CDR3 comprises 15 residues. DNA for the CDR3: TGCGCCAGCAGCCGCCATCTTGGGGACAGGGACGGCTACACCTTC. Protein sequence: CASSRHLGDRDGYTF.

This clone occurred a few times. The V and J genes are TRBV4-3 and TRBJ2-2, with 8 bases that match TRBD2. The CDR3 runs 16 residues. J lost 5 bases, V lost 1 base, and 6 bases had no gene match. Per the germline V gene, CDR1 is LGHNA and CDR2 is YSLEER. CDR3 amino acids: CASSQGTGTRTGELFF. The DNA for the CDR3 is TGCGCCAGCAGCCAAGGTACCGGGACTAGAACCGGGGAGCTGTTTTTT.